The rows below give T cell receptor beta chains drawn from one sample of a study of T cell responses to AZD1222 COVID-19 vaccine. Only in-frame clones appear in the TCRdb table, and some are missing; sequencing was by immunoSEQ multiplex PCR. The table lists some 85,000 clones, around 90% of them singletons. This sample comprised peripheral blood, obtained on day 0 of AZD1222 vaccination. The receptors were gathered from an adult in good health. Both conserved end residues are part of each CDR3. D genes are given only for firm matches. Some rows have no size entry. The others give once, few or many, or a class for an expanded clone.

CASSPSTGGYNEQFF	TGTGCCAGCAGCCCTAGTACGGGGGGATACAATGAGCAGTTCTTC	TRBV7-2	TRBJ2-1	TRBD2	NA
CASSIGKGTEAFF	TGTGCCAGTAGTATAGGGAAGGGCACTGAAGCTTTCTTT	TRBV19	TRBJ1-1	NA	NA
CSVEETSGRTGELFF	TGCAGCGTTGAAGAGACTAGCGGGAGGACCGGGGAGCTGTTTTTT	TRBV29-1	TRBJ2-2	TRBD2	NA
CASSDTRSNQPQHF	TGTGCCAGCAGTGACACTAGGAGCAATCAGCCCCAGCATTTT	TRBV2	TRBJ1-5	NA	once
CASSRTSFTGELFF	TGTGCCAGCAGTCGGACTAGCTTCACCGGGGAGCTGTTTTTT	TRBV7-2	TRBJ2-2	TRBD2	NA
CARVDSWNSGANVLTF	TGTGCCAGAGTGGACAGTTGGAACTCTGGGGCCAACGTCCTGACTTTC	TRBV7-8	TRBJ2-6	NA	NA
CASTKGQGGEKLFF	TGTGCCAGCACCAAAGGACAGGGTGGGGAAAAACTGTTTTTT	TRBV2	TRBJ1-4	TRBD1	NA
CASSYGSGGFTDTQYF	TGTGCCAGCAGTTACGGATCCGGGGGATTCACAGATACGCAGTATTTT	TRBV6-6	TRBJ2-3	NA	NA
CASSRDRVFYGYTF	TGCGCCAGCAGTCGAGACAGGGTATTCTATGGCTACACCTTC	TRBV5-1	TRBJ1-2	TRBD1	NA
CASSSRTSVFYNEQFF	TGTGCCAGCAGTTCCCGGACTAGCGTTTTCTACAATGAGCAGTTCTTC	TRBV27	TRBJ2-1	TRBD2	NA
CASSGTSGSPADTQYF	TGTGCCAGTAGTGGCACTAGCGGATCTCCCGCAGATACGCAGTATTTT	TRBV19	TRBJ2-3	TRBD2	NA
CATSTRGIRQPQHF	TGTGCCACCAGCACCAGGGGGATCAGACAGCCCCAGCATTTT	TRBV15	TRBJ1-5	TRBD1	NA
CASSYQLGGRSNQPQHF	TGCGCCAGCAGCTACCAGTTGGGGGGGCGAAGCAATCAGCCCCAGCATTTT	TRBV4-3	TRBJ1-5	NA	NA
CASSYLAGAPYEQYF	TGTGCCAGCAGCTATTTAGCGGGAGCCCCCTACGAGCAGTACTTC	TRBV7-2	TRBJ2-7	TRBD2	NA
CASSANRGSNYGYTF	TGTGCCAGCAGCGCTAACAGGGGGTCTAACTATGGCTACACCTTC	TRBV5-6	TRBJ1-2	TRBD1	NA
CASGAYLSNQPQHF	TGTGCCAGCGGGGCCTACTTAAGCAATCAGCCCCAGCATTTT	TRBV28	TRBJ1-5	NA	NA
CASRINQDSGNTIYF	TGTGCCAGCAGGATTAATCAGGACTCTGGAAACACCATATATTTT	TRBV6-5	TRBJ1-3	NA	NA
CALVPRGERYGYTF	TGTGCCTTAGTGCCTCGGGGGGAGCGCTATGGCTACACCTTC	TRBV30	TRBJ1-2	NA	NA
CASSLGGADTQYF	TGTGCCAGCAGCCTTGGTGGGGCAGATACGCAGTATTTT	TRBV5-6	TRBJ2-3	NA	NA
CASSTPRGSGNTIYF	TGTGCCAGCAGTACCCCCCGGGGGTCTGGAAACACCATATATTTT	TRBV6-6	TRBJ1-3	NA	NA
CASSPGLAGGLIEQYF	TGTGCCAGCAGTCCGGGACTAGCGGGAGGGCTCATCGAGCAGTACTTC	TRBV27	TRBJ2-7	TRBD2	NA
CASSPPTYHTEAFF	TGTGCCAGCTCACCACCGACATACCACACTGAAGCTTTCTTT	TRBV18	TRBJ1-1	NA	NA
CASSILLFANTGELFF	TGTGCCAGTAGTATTTTACTGTTCGCGAACACCGGGGAGCTGTTTTTT	TRBV19	TRBJ2-2	NA	NA
CASSLYGGAPVGSPLHF	TGTGCCAGCAGCTTATATGGGGGTGCCCCGGTGGGTTCACCCCTCCACTTT	TRBV11-2	TRBJ1-6	NA	few